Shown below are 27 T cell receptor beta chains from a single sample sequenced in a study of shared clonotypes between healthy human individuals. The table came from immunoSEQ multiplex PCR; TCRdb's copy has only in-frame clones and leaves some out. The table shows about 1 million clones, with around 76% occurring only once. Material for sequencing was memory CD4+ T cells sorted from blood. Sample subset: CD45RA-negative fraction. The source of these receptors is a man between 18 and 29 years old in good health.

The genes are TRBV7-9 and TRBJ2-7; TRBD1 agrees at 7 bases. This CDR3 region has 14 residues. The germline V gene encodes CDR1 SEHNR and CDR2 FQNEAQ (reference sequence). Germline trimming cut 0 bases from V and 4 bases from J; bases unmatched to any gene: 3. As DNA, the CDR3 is TGTGCCAGCAGCTTAGCAGGACAGGAGTACGAGCAGTACTTC. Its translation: CASSLAGQEYEQYF.

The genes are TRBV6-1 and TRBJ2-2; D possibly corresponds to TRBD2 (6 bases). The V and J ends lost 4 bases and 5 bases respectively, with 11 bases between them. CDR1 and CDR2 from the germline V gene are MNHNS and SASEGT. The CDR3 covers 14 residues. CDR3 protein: CASSVLAPTGELFF. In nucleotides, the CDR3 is TGTGCCAGCAGTGTTCTAGCGCCTACCGGGGAGCTGTTTTTT.

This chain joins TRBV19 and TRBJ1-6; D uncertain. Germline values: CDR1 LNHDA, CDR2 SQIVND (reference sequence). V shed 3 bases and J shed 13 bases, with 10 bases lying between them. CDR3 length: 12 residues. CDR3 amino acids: CASSISDAPLHF. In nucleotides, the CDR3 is TGTGCCAGTAGTATCTCGGACGCGCCCCTCCACTTT.

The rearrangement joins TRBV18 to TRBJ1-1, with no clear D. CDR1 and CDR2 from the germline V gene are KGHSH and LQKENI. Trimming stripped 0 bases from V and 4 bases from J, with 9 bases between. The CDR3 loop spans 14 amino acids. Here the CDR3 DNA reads TGTGCCAGCTCACCACCGCGACTTCCCACTGAAGCTTTCTTT. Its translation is CASSPPRLPTEAFF.

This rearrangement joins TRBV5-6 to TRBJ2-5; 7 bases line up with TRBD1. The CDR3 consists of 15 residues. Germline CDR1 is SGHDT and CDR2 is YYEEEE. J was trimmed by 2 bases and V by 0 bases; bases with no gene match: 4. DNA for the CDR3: TGTGCCAGCAGCTTGGTTCGGACAGGACAAGAGACCCAGTACTTC. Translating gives CASSLVRTGQETQYF.

CDR3 in DNA: TGTGCCAGTACCGGGACTCCCGGCAATCAGCCCCAGCATTTT. Translated, it gives CASTGTPGNQPQHF. The chain uses TRBV19 and TRBJ1-5, with D perhaps matching TRBD1 (5 bases). V was clipped by 7 bases and J by 2 bases, with 12 bases between them. The CDR3 sequence is 14 residues long. In germline, CDR1 is LNHDA, CDR2 SQIVND (reference sequence).

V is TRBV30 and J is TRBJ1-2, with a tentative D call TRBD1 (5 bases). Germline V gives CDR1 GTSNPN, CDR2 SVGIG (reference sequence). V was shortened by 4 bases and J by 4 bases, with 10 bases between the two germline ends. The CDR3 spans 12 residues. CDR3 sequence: CAWMGDSYGYTF. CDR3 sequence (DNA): TGTGCCTGGATGGGGGATTCCTATGGCTACACCTTC.

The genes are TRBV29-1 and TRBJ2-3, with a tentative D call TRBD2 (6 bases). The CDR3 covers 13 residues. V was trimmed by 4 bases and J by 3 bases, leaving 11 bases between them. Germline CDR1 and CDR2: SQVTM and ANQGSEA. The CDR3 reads CSVGSGGTDTQYF. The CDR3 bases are TGCAGCGTTGGTAGCGGAGGTACAGATACGCAGTATTTT.

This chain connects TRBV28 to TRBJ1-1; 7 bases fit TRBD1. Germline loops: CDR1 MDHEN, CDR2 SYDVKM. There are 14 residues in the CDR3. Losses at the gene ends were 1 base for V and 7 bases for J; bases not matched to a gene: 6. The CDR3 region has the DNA TGTGCCAGCAGTTTATTAGAGGGGGCGCGTGAAGCTTTCTTT. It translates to CASSLLEGAREAFF.

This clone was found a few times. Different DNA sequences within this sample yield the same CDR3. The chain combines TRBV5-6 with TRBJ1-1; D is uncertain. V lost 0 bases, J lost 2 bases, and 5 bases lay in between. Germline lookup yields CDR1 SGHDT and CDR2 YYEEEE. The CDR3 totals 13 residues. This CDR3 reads CASSLGRNTEAFF. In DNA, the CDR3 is TGTGCCAGCAGCTTGGGTCGAAACACTGAAGCTTTCTTT.

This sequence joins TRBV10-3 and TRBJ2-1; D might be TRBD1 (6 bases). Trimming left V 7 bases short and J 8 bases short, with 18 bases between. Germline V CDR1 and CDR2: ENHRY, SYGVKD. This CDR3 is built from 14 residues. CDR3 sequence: CAIMFSGSGDEQFF. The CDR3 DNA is TGTGCCATCATGTTTTCAGGGTCAGGGGATGAGCAGTTCTTC.

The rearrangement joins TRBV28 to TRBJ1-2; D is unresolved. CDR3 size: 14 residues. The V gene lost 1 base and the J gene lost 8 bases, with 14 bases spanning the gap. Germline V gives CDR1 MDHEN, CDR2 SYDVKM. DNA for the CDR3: TGTGCCAGCAGTTTATTCGTTATGGCTGGGGGCTACACCTTC. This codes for CASSLFVMAGGYTF.

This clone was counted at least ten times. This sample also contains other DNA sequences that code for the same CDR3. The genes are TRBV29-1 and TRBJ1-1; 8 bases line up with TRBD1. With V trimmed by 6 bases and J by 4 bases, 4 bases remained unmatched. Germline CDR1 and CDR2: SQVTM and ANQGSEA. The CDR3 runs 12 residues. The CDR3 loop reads CSVDRVGTEAFF. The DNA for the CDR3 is TGCAGCGTGGACAGGGTTGGCACTGAAGCTTTCTTT. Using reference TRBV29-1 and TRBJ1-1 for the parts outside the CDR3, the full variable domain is SAVISQKPSRDICQRGTSLTIQCQVDSQVTMMFWYRQQPGQSLTLIATANQGSEATYESGFVIDKFPISRPNLTFSTLTVSNMSPEDSSIYLCSVDRVGTEAFFGQGTRLTVV.

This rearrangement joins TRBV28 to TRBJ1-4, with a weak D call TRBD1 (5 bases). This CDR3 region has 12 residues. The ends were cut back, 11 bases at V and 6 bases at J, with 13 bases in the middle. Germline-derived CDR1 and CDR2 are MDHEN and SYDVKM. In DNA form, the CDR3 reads TGTGCCGCACGGGGACTCGATGAAAAACTGTTTTTT. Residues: CAARGLDEKLFF.

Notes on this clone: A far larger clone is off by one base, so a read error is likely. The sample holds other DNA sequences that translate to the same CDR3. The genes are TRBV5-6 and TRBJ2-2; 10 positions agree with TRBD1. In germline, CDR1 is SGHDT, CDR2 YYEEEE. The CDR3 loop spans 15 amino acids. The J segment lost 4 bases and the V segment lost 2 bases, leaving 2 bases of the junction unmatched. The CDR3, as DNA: TGTGCCAGCAGCTTCAGGACAGGGGGCACCGGGGAGCTGTTTTTT. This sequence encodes CASSFRTGGTGELFF.

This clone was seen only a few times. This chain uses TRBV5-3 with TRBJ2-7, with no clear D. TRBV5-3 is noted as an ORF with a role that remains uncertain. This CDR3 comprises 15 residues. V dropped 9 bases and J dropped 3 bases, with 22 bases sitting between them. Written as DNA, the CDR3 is TGTGCCAACCCACTACCGCAACGGAGAGGCTACGAGCAGTACTTC. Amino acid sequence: CANPLPQRRGYEQYF.

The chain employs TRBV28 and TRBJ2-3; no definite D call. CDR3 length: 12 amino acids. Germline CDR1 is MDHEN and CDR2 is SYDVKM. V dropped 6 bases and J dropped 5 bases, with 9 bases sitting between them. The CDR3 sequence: CASRKTQDTQYF. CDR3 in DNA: TGTGCCAGCAGAAAGACGCAAGATACGCAGTATTTT.

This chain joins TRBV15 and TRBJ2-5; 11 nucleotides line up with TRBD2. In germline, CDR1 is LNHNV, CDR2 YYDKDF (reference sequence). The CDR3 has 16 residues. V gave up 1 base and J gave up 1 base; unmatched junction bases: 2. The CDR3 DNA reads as TGTGCCACCAGCAGAGGAACTAGCGGGGGCCAAGAGACCCAGTACTTC. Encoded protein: CATSRGTSGGQETQYF.

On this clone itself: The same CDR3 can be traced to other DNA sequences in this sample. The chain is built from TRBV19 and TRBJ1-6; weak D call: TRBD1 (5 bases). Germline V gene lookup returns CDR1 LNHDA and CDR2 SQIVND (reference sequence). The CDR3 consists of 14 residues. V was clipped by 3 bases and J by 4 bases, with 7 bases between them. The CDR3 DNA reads TGTGCCAGTAGTATGACAGATTATAATTCACCCCTCCACTTT. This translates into CASSMTDYNSPLHF.

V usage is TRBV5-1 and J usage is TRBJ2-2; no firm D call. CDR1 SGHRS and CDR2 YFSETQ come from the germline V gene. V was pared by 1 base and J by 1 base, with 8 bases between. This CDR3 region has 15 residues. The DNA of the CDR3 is TGCGCCAGCAGCTTGATCGGTGAGAACACCGGGGAGCTGTTTTTT. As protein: CASSLIGENTGELFF.

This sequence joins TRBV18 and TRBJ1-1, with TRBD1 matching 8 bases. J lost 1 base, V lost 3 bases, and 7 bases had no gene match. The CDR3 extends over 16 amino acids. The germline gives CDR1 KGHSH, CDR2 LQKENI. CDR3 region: CASSPLTGQGNTEAFF. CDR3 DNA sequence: TGTGCCAGCTCACCCTTGACCGGACAGGGGAACACTGAAGCTTTCTTT.

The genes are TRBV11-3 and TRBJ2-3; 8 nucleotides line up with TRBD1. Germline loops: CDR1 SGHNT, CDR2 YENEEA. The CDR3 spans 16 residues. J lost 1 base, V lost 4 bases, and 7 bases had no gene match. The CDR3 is CASSSTQGEGTDTQYF. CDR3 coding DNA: TGTGCCAGCAGCTCAACACAGGGGGAAGGCACAGATACGCAGTATTTT.

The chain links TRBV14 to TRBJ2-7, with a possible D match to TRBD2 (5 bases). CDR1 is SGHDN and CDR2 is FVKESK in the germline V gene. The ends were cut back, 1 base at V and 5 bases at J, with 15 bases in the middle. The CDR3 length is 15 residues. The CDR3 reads CASSQGSAGGNEQYF. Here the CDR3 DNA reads TGTGCCAGCAGCCAAGGCAGCGCGGGTGGTAACGAGCAGTACTTC.

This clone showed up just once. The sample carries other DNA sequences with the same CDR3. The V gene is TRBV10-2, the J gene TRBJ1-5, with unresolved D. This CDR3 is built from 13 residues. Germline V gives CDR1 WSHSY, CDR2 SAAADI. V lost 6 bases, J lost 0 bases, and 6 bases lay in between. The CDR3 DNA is TGCGCCAGCAGAGAAAATAGCAATCAGCCCCAGCATTTT. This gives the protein CASRENSNQPQHF.

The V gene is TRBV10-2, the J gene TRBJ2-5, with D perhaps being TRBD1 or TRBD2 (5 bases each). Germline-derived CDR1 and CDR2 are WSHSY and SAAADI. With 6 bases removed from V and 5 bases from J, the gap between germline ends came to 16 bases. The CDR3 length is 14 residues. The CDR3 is CASRTERGGETQYF. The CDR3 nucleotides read TGCGCCAGCAGAACCGAACGGGGCGGGGAGACCCAGTACTTC.

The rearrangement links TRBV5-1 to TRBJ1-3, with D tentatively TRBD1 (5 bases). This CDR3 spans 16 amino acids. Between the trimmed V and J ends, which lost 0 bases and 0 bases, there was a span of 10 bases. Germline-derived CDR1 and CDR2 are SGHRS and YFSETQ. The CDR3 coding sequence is TGCGCCAGCAGCTTGGGACAGACGAACTCTGGAAACACCATATATTTT. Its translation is CASSLGQTNSGNTIYF.

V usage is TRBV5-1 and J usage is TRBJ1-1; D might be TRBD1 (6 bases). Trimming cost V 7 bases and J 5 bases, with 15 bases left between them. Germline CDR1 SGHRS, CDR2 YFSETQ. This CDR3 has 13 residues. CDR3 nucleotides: TGCGCCAGCGCGCAGGGGAGTGTTACTGAAGCTTTCTTT. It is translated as CASAQGSVTEAFF.